These 15 T cell receptor beta chains originate from one sample sequenced in a study of early stage breast cancer tumors. Repertoires were generated with immunoSEQ multiplex PCR, while TCRdb's copy carries only in-frame clones and drops some. The profile covers about 30,000 clones, with approximately 75% appearing a single time and around 34% taken by the ten largest. The sequenced material came from blood. Receptors were obtained from a person between 50 and 60 years old with breast cancer.

In the case of this clone: The same CDR3 can be traced to other DNA sequences in this sample. This CDR3 is CSVEGSGELFF. The CDR3 region has the DNA TGCAGCGTTGAAGGGAGTGGTGAGCTGTTTTTT. V gene TRBV29-1 combines with J gene TRBJ2-2; D gene unclear. The CDR3 contains 11 residues. V lost 1 base to trimming and J lost 11 bases, with 8 bases between them. CDR1 SQVTM and CDR2 ANQGSEA come from the germline V gene.

The table lists this clone with a count of one. The chain uses TRBV7-9 and TRBJ2-3, with D tentatively TRBD2 (6 bases). Trimming took off 2 bases at V and 4 bases at J, with 16 bases between the two ends. Germline V lookup: CDR1 SEHNR, CDR2 FQNEAQ (reference sequence). The CDR3 is 16 amino acids. CDR3 in amino acids: CASSLRAAASADTQYF. The CDR3, as DNA: TGTGCCAGCAGCTTAAGGGCGGCGGCTAGCGCAGATACGCAGTATTTT.

This clone has just a few counts. The rearrangement links TRBV11-2 to TRBJ1-3; D is uncertain. Germline V gene data show CDR1 as SGHAT and CDR2 as FQNNGV. Trimming left V 0 bases short and J 4 bases short, with 4 bases between. The CDR3 is made up of 13 amino acids. The CDR3 bases are TGTGCCAGCAGCTTAGAACCGGGAAACACCATATATTTT. Amino acids: CASSLEPGNTIYF.

This chain links TRBV19 with TRBJ1-1, with D possibly being TRBD1 (6 bases). Germline V gene sequence: CDR1 LNHDA, CDR2 SQIVND (reference sequence). V lost 7 bases to trimming and J lost 4 bases, with 10 bases between them. This CDR3 has 12 amino acids. CDR3 in amino acids: CASTLTGTEAFF. DNA of the CDR3: TGTGCCAGTACCCTGACAGGCACTGAAGCTTTCTTT.

The V gene is TRBV19, the J gene TRBJ1-5, with 11 bases identical to TRBD1. Germline CDR1 is LNHDA and CDR2 is SQIVND (reference sequence). The CDR3 has 16 residues. Trimming cost V 2 bases and J 4 bases; bases outside gene matches: 4. The CDR3, as DNA: TGTGCCAGTAGTATACTTGGGACAGGGGGAAATCAGCCCCAGCATTTT. Translated: CASSILGTGGNQPQHF. The whole variable domain, remainder taken from reference TRBV19 and TRBJ1-5, is DGGITQSPKYLFRKEGQNVTLSCEQNLNHDAMYWYRQDPGQGLRLIYYSQIVNDFQKGDIAEGYSVSREKKESFPLTVTSAQKNPTAFYLCASSILGTGGNQPQHFGDGTRLSIL.

The chain is built from TRBV4-1 and TRBJ2-1; 8 bases fit TRBD2. The V and J ends lost 0 bases and 3 bases, in that order; junction bases with no gene match: 4. The V gene's germline CDR1 is MGHRA and CDR2 YSYEKL. CDR3 size: 16 residues. The CDR3 sequence is CASSQDPSGLYNEQFF. In DNA, the CDR3 is TGCGCCAGCAGCCAAGATCCTAGCGGGCTCTACAATGAGCAGTTCTTC.

The chain employs TRBV7-9 and TRBJ2-7; TRBD2 aligns across 9 bases. This CDR3 has 15 amino acids. The J segment lost 5 bases and the V segment lost 0 bases, leaving 5 bases of the junction unmatched. From germline, CDR1 is SEHNR and CDR2 FQNEAQ (reference sequence). The CDR3 DNA follows: TGTGCCAGCAGCTTAGCGGCTAGCGGGAATAACGAGCAGTACTTC. Its translation is CASSLAASGNNEQYF.

The V and J genes are TRBV6-6 and TRBJ1-1; perhaps TRBD1 as D (6 bases). V shed 3 bases and J shed 5 bases, with 13 bases lying between them. The CDR3 is made up of 14 amino acids. CDR1 is MNHNY and CDR2 is SVGAGI in the germline V gene (reference sequence). Here the CDR3 DNA reads TGTGCCAGCAGTTATACAGGGAGGACAACTGAAGCTTTCTTT. This encodes CASSYTGRTTEAFF.

This sequence joins TRBV11-2 and TRBJ2-5; D possibly corresponds to TRBD2 (5 bases). The CDR3 totals 14 residues. Germline CDR1 is SGHAT and CDR2 is FQNNGV. Trimming took off 4 bases at V and 2 bases at J, with 11 bases between the two ends. The CDR3 protein is CASSSGLKQETQYF. The CDR3 DNA reads TGTGCCAGCAGCTCCGGACTGAAACAAGAGACCCAGTACTTC.

This clone was seen a handful of times. The rearrangement uses TRBV5-1 and TRBJ1-1, with TRBD1 matching 10 bases. With V trimmed by 4 bases and J by 5 bases, 8 bases remained unmatched. Germline V gives CDR1 SGHRS, CDR2 YFSETQ. The CDR3 is 15 residues long. CDR3 sequence reads: CASSRQGARETEAFF. The CDR3, as DNA: TGCGCCAGCAGCCGACAGGGGGCACGAGAAACTGAAGCTTTCTTT.

Only a few counts were recorded for this clone. The chain is built from TRBV18 and TRBJ2-5; a possible D gene is TRBD1 (5 bases). CDR1 KGHSH and CDR2 LQKENI come from the germline V gene. The CDR3 extends over 15 amino acids. V was trimmed by 2 bases and J by 3 bases, leaving 13 bases between them. This chain's CDR3 is CASSPEAGPEETQYF. The DNA of the CDR3 is TGTGCCAGCTCACCAGAAGCAGGGCCCGAAGAGACCCAGTACTTC.

The chain uses TRBV18 and TRBJ2-1; TRBD1 matches at 7 bases. Germline loops: CDR1 KGHSH, CDR2 LQKENI. The CDR3 runs to 14 residues. V was clipped by 4 bases and J by 6 bases; unmatched bases: 6. CDR3 region: CASSQGQRSNEQFF. For the CDR3, the DNA is TGTGCCAGCTCACAGGGACAGAGGAGCAATGAGCAGTTCTTC.

The chain couples TRBV9 to TRBJ1-1, with 8 bases identical to TRBD1. Germline-derived CDR1 and CDR2 are SGDLS and YYNGEE. This CDR3 comprises 14 residues. The junction had 6 bases not matched to a gene; V was cut back by 4 bases and J by 4 bases. The CDR3, as DNA: TGTGCCAGCAGCTACGGACAGGGTGGCACTGAAGCTTTCTTT. This translates into CASSYGQGGTEAFF. Looking up the rest from reference TRBV9 and TRBJ1-1 gives the full variable domain: DSGVTQTPKHLITATGQRVTLRCSPRSGDLSVYWYQQSLDQGLQFLIQYYNGEERAKGNILERFSAQQFPDLHSELNLSSLELGDSALYFCASSYGQGGTEAFFGQGTRLTVV.

V usage is TRBV4-1 and J usage is TRBJ1-5; D perhaps matches TRBD1 (5 bases). Germline assignment: CDR1 MGHRA and CDR2 YSYEKL. V was pared by 5 bases and J by 2 bases, with 13 bases between. The CDR3 covers 15 residues. The CDR3 DNA follows: TGCGCCAGCAGCGTTTCGGGGGATGGCAATCAGCCCCAGCATTTT. Protein product: CASSVSGDGNQPQHF.

The CDR3 DNA is TGTGCCAGCAGCGTAGGGTGGGGCCCCGATTATGAAAAACTGTTTTTT. Its translation: CASSVGWGPDYEKLFF. This chain connects TRBV9 to TRBJ1-4; perhaps TRBD1 as D (5 bases). The CDR3 is 16 amino acids. CDR1 and CDR2 from the germline V gene are SGDLS and YYNGEE. Trimming cost V 0 bases and J 6 bases, with 15 bases left between them.